This T cell receptor beta chain came from a study of radiation and T cells in renal cell carcinoma. Overall study context: Nephrectomy followed 15 Gy stereotactic body radiation by 4 weeks. Study-wide points: In blood, top tumor clones expanded by 2 weeks, shrinking by 4.

The time point is: baseline pretreatment blood. Treatment reported: 15 Gy SBRT to primary tumor, nephrectomy 4 weeks later. This CDR3 region has 14 residues. From germline, CDR1 is SGHTA and CDR2 FQGTGA. The V end was cut by 5 bases, the J end by 0 bases, with 10 bases between. Note on this clone: The target antigen is unknown.

TCRdb's copy holds only in-frame clones and misses some; the assay was immunoSEQ multiplex PCR. Among 130,000 to 150,000 clones listed, roughly 84% were seen once. Source: blood, taken from a patient whose treatment included radiotherapy and nephrectomy. The rearrangement links TRBV7-3 to TRBJ1-1; no clear D gene. This receptor was identified in a woman in her forties or fifties with renal cell carcinoma. Here the CDR3 DNA reads TGTGCCAGCAGCCGAGAAGGACTGAACACTGAAGCTTTCTTT. This sequence encodes CASSREGLNTEAFF.